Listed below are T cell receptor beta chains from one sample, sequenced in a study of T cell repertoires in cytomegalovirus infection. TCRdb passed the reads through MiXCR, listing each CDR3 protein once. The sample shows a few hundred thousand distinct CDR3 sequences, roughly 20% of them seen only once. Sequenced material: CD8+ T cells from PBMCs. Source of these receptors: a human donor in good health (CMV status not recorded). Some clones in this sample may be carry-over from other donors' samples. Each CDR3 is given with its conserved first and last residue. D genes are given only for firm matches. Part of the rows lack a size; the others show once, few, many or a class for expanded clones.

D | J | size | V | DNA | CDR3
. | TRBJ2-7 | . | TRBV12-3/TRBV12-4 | TGTGCCAGCACCCGGGGCTCCTACGAGCAGTACTTC | CASTRGSYEQYF
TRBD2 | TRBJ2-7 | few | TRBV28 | TGTGCCAGCAGTATCGCGGGGGGGCGATACGAGCAGTACTTC | CASSIAGGRYEQYF
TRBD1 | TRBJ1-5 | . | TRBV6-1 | TGTGCCAGCAGTCCACAGGGGAGCAATCAGCCCCAGCATTTT | CASSPQGSNQPQHF
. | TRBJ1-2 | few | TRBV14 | TGTGCCAGCAGCCAAGATATGGCCTATGGCTACACCTTC | CASSQDMAYGYTF
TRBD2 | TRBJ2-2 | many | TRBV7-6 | TGTGCCAGCAGTTGGACTAGCGGGGGCCTCCGGAACACCGGGGAGCTGTTTTTT | CASSWTSGGLRNTGELFF
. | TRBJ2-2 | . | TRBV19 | TGTGCCAGTAGTATCGCAGGGTTCGGCGGGGAGCTGTTTTTT | CASSIAGFGGELFF
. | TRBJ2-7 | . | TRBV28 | TGTGCCAGCAGTTTATCCCTCTTCTACGAGCAGTACTTC | CASSLSLFYEQYF
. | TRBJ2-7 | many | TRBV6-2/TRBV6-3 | TGTGCCAGCAGTTACGGGGACGAGCAGTACTTC | CASSYGDEQYF
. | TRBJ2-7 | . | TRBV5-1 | TGCGCCAGCAGCCCGGGACCGGCCGACGAGCAGTACTTC | CASSPGPADEQYF
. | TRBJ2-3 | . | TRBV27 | TGTGCCAGCAGTTTATCCGGGGGCCATGGAACTAGCACAGATACGCAGTATTTT | CASSLSGGHGTSTDTQYF
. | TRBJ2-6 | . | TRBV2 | TGTGCCAGCAGGAGGGGAAGCTCTGGGGCCAACGTCCTGACTTTC | CASRRGSSGANVLTF
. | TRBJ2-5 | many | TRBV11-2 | TGTGCCAGCAGCTTATTAGGAACCCAGTACTTC | CASSLLGTQYF
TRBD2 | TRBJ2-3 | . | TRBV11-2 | TGTGCCAGCAGCCACTCCGGCGGGGGGGCTTCAGATACGCAGTATTTT | CASSHSGGGASDTQYF
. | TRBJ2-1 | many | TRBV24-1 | TGTGCCACCAGTGATAGATGGGGCGATGAGCAGTTCTTC | CATSDRWGDEQFF
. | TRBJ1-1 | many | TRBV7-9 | TGTGCCAGCAGCCCCAGAGAGTTCGGGGTAATGGAGACTGAAGCTTTCTTT | CASSPREFGVMETEAFF
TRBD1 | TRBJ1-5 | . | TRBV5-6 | TGTGCCAGCAGCCCCGGACAGGATCCCAATCAGCCCCAGCATTTT | CASSPGQDPNQPQHF
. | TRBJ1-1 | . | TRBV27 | TGTGCCAGCAGTTTAGACAGGACCAACACTGAAGCTTTCTTT | CASSLDRTNTEAFF
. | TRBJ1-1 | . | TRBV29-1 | TGCAGCGTTGAAGATCTCATGACTGAAGCTTTCTTT | CSVEDLMTEAFF
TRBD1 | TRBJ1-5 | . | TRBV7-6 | TGTGCCAGCAGCCTCGGGACAGGGGGGGGTCAGCCCCAGCATTTT | CASSLGTGGGQPQHF
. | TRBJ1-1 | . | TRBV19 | TGTGCCAGTAGTAATTCGTCCACGGGGACTGAAGCTTTCTTT | CASSNSSTGTEAFF
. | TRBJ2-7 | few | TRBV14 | TGTGCCAGCAGCCAAGATGGCAGGGACTACGAGCAGTACTTC | CASSQDGRDYEQYF
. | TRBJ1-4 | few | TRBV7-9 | TGTGCCAGCAGCCCCACCGCGGCACGAGGAGAAAAACTGTTTTTT | CASSPTAARGEKLFF
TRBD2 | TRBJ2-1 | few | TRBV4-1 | TGCGCCAGCAGCCGACTAGCGGGGGGCGGTGAGCAGTTCTTC | CASSRLAGGGEQFF
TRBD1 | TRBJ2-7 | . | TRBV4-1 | TGCGCCAGCAGCCAAGATCCCGGGACAGCATTCTCCTACGAGCAGTACTTC | CASSQDPGTAFSYEQYF
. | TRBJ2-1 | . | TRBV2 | TGTGCCAGCAGTGGGGAAAGGAGGAACTACAATGAGCAGTTCTTC | CASSGERRNYNEQFF
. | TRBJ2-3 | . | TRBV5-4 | TGTGCCAGCAGCTGGGGGACGTACACAGATACGCAGTATTTT | CASSWGTYTDTQYF
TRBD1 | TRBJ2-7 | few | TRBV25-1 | TGTGCCAGCAGTGAAGAGGGCAGGGGGCAGGTCGAGCAGTACTTC | CASSEEGRGQVEQYF
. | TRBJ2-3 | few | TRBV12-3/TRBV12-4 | TGTGCCAGCAGCGTGGGGGGGCCGCCAGATACGCAGTATTTT | CASSVGGPPDTQYF
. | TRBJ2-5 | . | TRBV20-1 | TGCAGTGCTAGAGAACTGATCCAAGAGACCCAGTACTTC | CSARELIQETQYF
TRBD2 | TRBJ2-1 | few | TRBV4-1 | TGCGCCAGCAGCCAGGGGTCCCCTGGCGGGGGCTCCTACAATGAGCAGTTCTTC | CASSQGSPGGGSYNEQFF
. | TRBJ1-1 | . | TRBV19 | TGTGCCAGTAGTAGCCCGCAAGTAATGAACACTGAAGCTTTCTTT | CASSSPQVMNTEAFF
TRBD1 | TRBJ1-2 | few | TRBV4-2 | TGTGCCAGCAGCCAAGATCCTGGACAGGGGTATGGCTACACCTTC | CASSQDPGQGYGYTF
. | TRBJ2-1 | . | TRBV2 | TGTGCCAGCAGTGAACATACAGGCTACTACAATGAGCAGTTCTTC | CASSEHTGYYNEQFF
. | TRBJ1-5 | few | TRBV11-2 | TGTGCCAGCAGCCGCATACCTCCGGGCCGGCTTGGCATATATAGCAATCAGCCCCAGCATTTT | CASSRIPPGRLGIYSNQPQHF
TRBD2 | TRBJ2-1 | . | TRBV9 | TGTGCCAGCAGCGTCTGGCGGGGGTCTTCACTTAACTCCTACAATGAGCAGTTCTTC | CASSVWRGSSLNSYNEQFF